A single sample is the source of the 16 T cell receptor beta chains below, sequenced in a study of CD4+ T cells in melanoma. Profiled with immunoSEQ multiplex PCR; TCRdb holds only in-frame clones, not every one. The table shows 140,000 or so clones, with about 93% occurring only once. The receptors originated from a human donor with melanoma.

The chain recombines TRBV5-1 with TRBJ2-3, with a weak D call TRBD2 (5 bases). Trimming took 0 bases from V and 11 from J, leaving 13 bases between them. CDR1 is SGHRS, CDR2 YFSETQ, per germline. This CDR3 is 13 amino acids long. The CDR3 DNA is TGCGCCAGCAGCTTGGAGGGCCCTCGGGGGCAGTATTTT. This sequence encodes CASSLEGPRGQYF.

The CDR3 nucleotides read TGCGCCAGCAGCTTGGAGCCAGGGCCGGTTCGCACTGAAGCTTTCTTT. As protein: CASSLEPGPVRTEAFF. The V gene is TRBV5-1, the J gene TRBJ1-1; D may be TRBD1 (5 bases). With 0 bases removed from V and 4 bases from J, the gap between germline ends came to 16 bases. Germline V gene lookup returns CDR1 SGHRS and CDR2 YFSETQ. The CDR3 has 16 amino acids.

The CDR3 nucleotides read TGTGCCAGCAGTGAAGCAAGCCCAAATCAGCCCCAGCATTTT. Protein product: CASSEASPNQPQHF. The rearrangement uses TRBV2 and TRBJ1-5; D is uncertain. CDR1 SNHLY and CDR2 FYNNEI come from the germline V gene. V lost 0 bases and J 4 bases, leaving 7 bases between the germline ends. This CDR3 is 14 amino acids long.

The V call is TRBV29-1, the J call TRBJ2-1, with D perhaps TRBD1 (6 bases). Germline CDR1 SQVTM, CDR2 ANQGSEA. CDR3 length: 12 residues. V dropped 8 bases and J dropped 9 bases, with 17 bases sitting between them. The CDR3 region has the DNA TGCAGCAGTGAACAGGGAAGGACTGAGCAGTTCTTC. This codes for CSSEQGRTEQFF.

This clone was counted between two and nine times. The chain has TRBV19 and TRBJ1-4; TRBD1 might be the D (6 bases). Trimming left V 3 bases short and J 8 bases short, with 19 bases between. The germline CDR1 and CDR2 sequences are LNHDA and SQIVND (reference sequence). This CDR3 is built from 16 residues. The CDR3 spells CASSIFGTGWGEKLFF. As DNA, the CDR3 is TGTGCCAGTAGTATCTTTGGAACAGGGTGGGGAGAAAAACTGTTTTTT.

This clone was picked up one time. The chain is built from TRBV5-1 and TRBJ2-7; D might be TRBD1 (6 bases). The CDR3 covers 12 residues. The V and J ends lost 5 bases and 5 bases respectively, with 11 bases between them. Germline CDR1 is SGHRS and CDR2 is YFSETQ. The CDR3 DNA follows: TGCGCCAGCAGGACAGGAAGAAACGAGCAGTACTTC. Translated, it gives CASRTGRNEQYF.

V and J are TRBV11-2 and TRBJ1-3, with a possible D match to TRBD1 (6 bases). Germline lookup yields CDR1 SGHAT and CDR2 FQNNGV. The CDR3 runs to 15 residues. Trimming left V 10 bases short and J 1 base short, with 17 bases between. Here the CDR3 DNA reads TGTGCCACCACATCTTCCAGGGGTTCTGGAAACACCATATATTTT. Protein product: CATTSSRGSGNTIYF.

The V gene is TRBV7-3, the J gene TRBJ1-1, with D unclear. Germline loops: CDR1 SGHTA, CDR2 FQGTGA. V lost 3 bases and J 0 bases, leaving 5 bases between the germline ends. The CDR3 sequence is 13 residues long. The CDR3 DNA reads as TGTGCCAGCAGCTTCTCGGTGAACACTGAAGCTTTCTTT. The encoded protein is CASSFSVNTEAFF.

The V and J genes are TRBV5-5 and TRBJ2-3; 8 nucleotides line up with TRBD2. Germline assignment: CDR1 SGHKS and CDR2 YYEKEE (reference sequence). The CDR3 is 15 residues long. The V gene end was trimmed by 0 bases and the J gene end by 3 bases; junction bases not matched to a gene: 3. The DNA for the CDR3 is TGTGCCAGCAGCTTGGCGGGAGGGACGACAGATACGCAGTATTTT. Amino acids: CASSLAGGTTDTQYF.

J is TRBJ1-1 and V is TRBV11-2; D is possibly TRBD1 (5 bases). The germline V gene encodes CDR1 SGHAT and CDR2 FQNNGV. The ends were cut back, 5 bases at V and 3 bases at J, with 22 bases in the middle. This CDR3 has 17 amino acids. CDR3 sequence: CASSVGRGFSVYTEAFF. The CDR3 nucleotides read TGTGCCAGCAGCGTAGGTCGGGGGTTTAGTGTTTACACTGAAGCTTTCTTT.

The chain employs TRBV5-1 and TRBJ1-4; D not resolved. Deletions cut 2 bases from V and 0 bases from J, with 11 bases between. Germline V lookup: CDR1 SGHRS, CDR2 YFSETQ. This CDR3 comprises 16 residues. The CDR3 reads CASSLREIATNEKLFF. CDR3 bases: TGCGCCAGCAGCTTACGAGAGATTGCAACTAATGAAAAACTGTTTTTT.

The J gene is TRBJ1-2, the V gene TRBV14, with D maybe TRBD1 (6 bases). This CDR3 has 14 residues. Between the trimmed V and J ends, which lost 2 bases and 6 bases, there was a span of 13 bases. CDR1 SGHDN and CDR2 FVKESK come from the germline V gene. As DNA, the CDR3 is TGTGCCAGCAGCCAATTACAGGGAAGCCATGGCTACACCTTC. It specifies CASSQLQGSHGYTF.

The J gene is TRBJ2-7, the V gene TRBV7-3, with D perhaps being TRBD1 or TRBD2 (5 bases each). Germline CDR1 and CDR2: SGHTA and FQGTGA. The CDR3 contains 16 residues. Trimming cost V 0 bases and J 2 bases, with 14 bases left between them. CDR3 nucleotides: TGTGCCAGCAGCTTAACGGGGACCCAACTTGCCTACGAGCAGTACTTC. Its translation is CASSLTGTQLAYEQYF.

The V gene is TRBV6-1, the J gene TRBJ2-5, with a possible D match to TRBD1 (6 bases). This CDR3 is 12 amino acids long. Trimming removed 8 bases from V and 7 bases from J, with 14 bases in between. Germline CDR1 reads MNHNS; CDR2 reads SASEGT. As DNA, the CDR3 is TGTGCCAGCTTTGCAGGGGCCGGGACCCAGTACTTC. Encoded protein: CASFAGAGTQYF.

A word on this clone: One end of the junction is discordant with germline, which a read error may explain. This rearrangement joins TRBV7-7 to TRBJ2-2, with TRBD2 as a possible D gene (5 bases). Germline V lookup: CDR1 SSHAT, CDR2 FNYEAQ (reference sequence). This CDR3 spans 16 amino acids. Here the CDR3 reads CASSLRGDTNTGELFF. CDR3 nucleotides: TGTGCTAGCAGCTTACGGGGTGATACGAACACCGGGGAGCTGTTTTTT.

The chain links TRBV29-1 to TRBJ1-4; D gene ambiguous. V shed 5 bases and J shed 3 bases, with 7 bases lying between them. Germline V gene sequence: CDR1 SQVTM, CDR2 ANQGSEA. The CDR3 runs to 12 residues. In DNA, the CDR3 is TGCAGCGTTTCCAGCTCTAATGAAAAACTGTTTTTT. Translating it yields CSVSSSNEKLFF.